What follows are 26 T cell receptor beta chains derived from one specimen sequenced in a study of neurological immune-mediated disorders. TCRdb reprocessed the 5' RACE reads via MiXCR and lists one record per CDR3 protein. The data hold tens of thousands of distinct CDR3 sequences, with 3.5% to 5% observed a single time. Sample: PBMCs. Receptor source: a man aged 25-40 years with multiple sclerosis.

This clonotype was seen ten or more times. The chain links TRBV5-5 to TRBJ1-1; D remains ambiguous. This CDR3 has 12 amino acids. Germline CDR1 is SGHKS and CDR2 is YYEKEE (reference sequence). V lost 3 bases, J lost 1 base, and 4 bases lay in between. CDR3 region: CASSYRNTEAFF. The CDR3 nucleotides read TGTGCCAGCAGCTATCGGAACACTGAAGCTTTCTTT.

There are many counts of this clonotype. This chain joins TRBV24-1 and TRBJ1-1; 8 positions match TRBD1. The CDR3 runs to 17 residues. Trimming cost V 2 bases and J 5 bases; bases outside gene matches: 12. Germline V gene lookup returns CDR1 KGHDR and CDR2 SFDVKD. DNA of the CDR3: TGTGCCACCAGTGATTCGCAGGGGGCGGACTTCTTTACTGAAGCTTTCTTT. Translating gives CATSDSQGADFFTEAFF.

Ten or more counts support this clonotype. The CDR3 DNA is TGTGCCAGCAGCGGCCCAGGGCGTAGCATTCAGTACTTC. Translating it yields CASSGPGRSIQYF. The chain links TRBV9 to TRBJ2-4; D is possibly TRBD1 (5 bases). This CDR3 region has 13 residues. Germline values: CDR1 SGDLS, CDR2 YYNGEE. The V end lost 3 bases, the J end lost 9 bases, and 13 bases lay between the germline ends.

This clonotype was detected ten times or more. The chain joins TRBV7-9 to TRBJ2-3, with 9 bases fitting TRBD2. Germline CDR1 reads SEHNR; CDR2 reads FQNEAQ (reference sequence). The CDR3 is 14 residues long. V was pared by 5 bases and J by 8 bases, with 8 bases of the junction left unmatched. The CDR3 reads CASSRGGAEGTQYF. CDR3 nucleotide sequence: TGTGCCAGCAGCCGCGGGGGGGCCGAGGGTACGCAGTATTTT.

This clonotype was seen ten or more times. This chain uses TRBV20-1 with TRBJ1-5, with D unclear. CDR1 is DFQATT and CDR2 is SNEGSKA in the germline V gene (reference sequence). The CDR3 is 17 amino acids. Trimming removed 4 bases from V and 0 bases from J, with 19 bases in between. CDR3 sequence (DNA): TGCAGTGCTACGTCCTCGGCATATGGAGGTAGCAATCAGCCCCAGCATTTT. Translated: CSATSSAYGGSNQPQHF.

In this sample, this clonotype turned up many times. The genes are TRBV20-1 and TRBJ2-2; the match to TRBD2 covers 11 bases. CDR3 length: 17 residues. V lost 0 bases and J lost 3; bases outside the gene matches: 6. Germline CDR1 reads DFQATT; CDR2 reads SNEGSKA (reference sequence). CDR3 bases: TGCAGTGCTAGAGAGCTAGCGGGGGGTTCCTACACCGGGGAGCTGTTTTTT. Its protein is CSARELAGGSYTGELFF.

In this sample, this clonotype turned up many times. This rearrangement joins TRBV15 to TRBJ1-1; D is unclear. Germline V CDR1 and CDR2: LNHNV, YYDKDF (reference sequence). CDR3 length: 15 amino acids. Trimming removed 0 bases from V and 5 bases from J, with 13 bases in between. CDR3 residues: CATSRDLYKETEAFF. DNA of the CDR3: TGTGCCACCAGCAGAGATCTATACAAAGAAACTGAAGCTTTCTTT.

This clonotype was found many times. The CDR3 spells CSVDGGNTEAFF. The CDR3 DNA follows: TGCAGCGTTGACGGGGGGAACACTGAAGCTTTCTTT. The chain uses TRBV29-1 and TRBJ1-1; the D gene is possibly TRBD1 (5 bases). The CDR3 sequence is 12 residues long. V lost 3 bases and J lost 1, with 6 bases in between. Germline CDR1 reads SQVTM; CDR2 reads ANQGSEA.

This clonotype came up many times. This sequence joins TRBV20-1 and TRBJ2-5; D possibly corresponds to TRBD2 (5 bases). V was cut by 3 bases and J by 5 bases, with 13 bases left in between. Germline V gives CDR1 DFQATT, CDR2 SNEGSKA (reference sequence). The CDR3 has 13 amino acids. The CDR3 is CSASSGFDETQYF. DNA for the CDR3: TGCAGTGCTAGTTCGGGGTTTGATGAGACCCAGTACTTC.

This clonotype was counted at least ten times. The chain carries TRBV7-8 and TRBJ2-1; 8 nucleotides line up with TRBD2. Germline CDR1 and CDR2: SGHVS and FQNEAQ. This CDR3 spans 15 amino acids. The trim removed 5 bases at V and 5 bases at J, leaving 8 bases unmatched. CDR3 residues: CASSGYNSGNNEQFF. DNA for the CDR3: TGTGCCAGCAGCGGGTATAATAGCGGGAACAATGAGCAGTTCTTC.

This clonotype was seen repeatedly, ten times or more. The chain couples TRBV5-5 to TRBJ2-6, with D unclear. Germline CDR1 SGHKS, CDR2 YYEKEE (reference sequence). V was cut by 5 bases and J by 0 bases, with 6 bases left in between. This CDR3 is built from 14 residues. The CDR3 spells CASRWDSGANVLTF. CDR3 in DNA: TGTGCCAGCAGATGGGACTCTGGGGCCAACGTCCTGACTTTC.

The sample holds many counts of this clonotype. The V and J genes are TRBV9 and TRBJ1-1; the D gene is possibly TRBD1 (5 bases). Germline V gene sequence: CDR1 SGDLS, CDR2 YYNGEE. The CDR3 runs 15 residues. Trimming removed 0 bases at V and 2 bases at J, with 11 bases between. CDR3 loop: CASSVGVGTNTEAFF. Written as DNA, the CDR3 is TGTGCCAGCAGCGTAGGTGTAGGGACCAACACTGAAGCTTTCTTT.

V gene TRBV5-5 combines with J gene TRBJ1-4, with D tentatively TRBD1 (5 bases). The germline CDR1 and CDR2 sequences are SGHKS and YYEKEE (reference sequence). This CDR3 is built from 14 residues. Trimming pared 1 base from V and 8 bases from J, leaving 12 bases between. The DNA for the CDR3 is TGTGCCAGCAGCTTGACGGGGCCGGGGGAAAAACTGTTTTTT. It codes for CASSLTGPGEKLFF.

Ten or more counts support this clonotype. V is TRBV4-1 and J is TRBJ2-7, with D tentatively TRBD1 (6 bases). The CDR3 contains 14 residues. Germline CDR1 is MGHRA and CDR2 is YSYEKL. V lost 0 bases and J lost 2, with 8 bases in between. Here the CDR3 DNA reads TGCGCCAGCAGCCAAGATTGGACAGCCTACGAGCAGTACTTC. It translates to CASSQDWTAYEQYF.

This clonotype was picked up many times. This chain joins TRBV7-9 and TRBJ2-3, with D uncertain. V was pared by 5 bases and J by 2 bases, with 14 bases between. The CDR3 runs to 15 residues. In germline, CDR1 is SEHNR, CDR2 FQNEAQ (reference sequence). The CDR3 here is CASSPSAILTDTQYF. The CDR3 coding sequence is TGTGCCAGCAGCCCGTCGGCTATTCTCACAGATACGCAGTATTTT.

This clonotype showed up many times. The chain couples TRBV20-1 to TRBJ2-2; D remains unclear. Trimming took 5 bases from V and 7 from J, leaving 8 bases between them. The CDR3 loop spans 11 amino acids. Germline CDR1 is DFQATT and CDR2 is SNEGSKA (reference sequence). CDR3 region: CSALLNGELFF. In DNA, the CDR3 is TGCAGTGCTCTTCTAAACGGGGAGCTGTTTTTT.

Ten or more counts support this clonotype. The chain combines TRBV4-1 with TRBJ2-7, with 8 bases identical to TRBD2. The trim removed 6 bases at V and 2 bases at J, leaving 18 bases unmatched. The CDR3 runs to 18 residues. CDR1 and CDR2 from the germline V gene are MGHRA and YSYEKL. CDR3 amino acids: CASRYRGGTADRTYEQYF. CDR3 in DNA: TGCGCCAGCAGATACCGCGGGGGGACCGCGGACAGAACCTACGAGCAGTACTTC.

This chain connects TRBV5-1 to TRBJ2-5; TRBD2 matches at 8 bases. The CDR3 is 15 residues long. V was pared by 0 bases and J by 2 bases, with 3 bases of the junction left unmatched. Germline V gene data show CDR1 as SGHRS and CDR2 as YFSETQ. As DNA, the CDR3 is TGCGCCAGCAGCTTGGCCGGGACTAGGCAAGAGACCCAGTACTTC. The encoded protein is CASSLAGTRQETQYF.

This clonotype occurred many times. V gene TRBV5-4 combines with J gene TRBJ1-1; maybe TRBD1 (5 bases). The CDR3 loop spans 12 amino acids. V dropped 4 bases and J dropped 3 bases, with 7 bases sitting between them. Germline values: CDR1 SGHNT, CDR2 YYREEE (reference sequence). The CDR3 sequence is CASSGTYTEAFF. CDR3 nucleotide sequence: TGTGCCAGCAGCGGGACTTACACTGAAGCTTTCTTT.

Ten or more counts support this clonotype. This chain links TRBV6-6 with TRBJ2-7; 7 positions agree with TRBD1. From germline, CDR1 is MNHNY and CDR2 SVGAGI (reference sequence). V was clipped by 5 bases and J by 2 bases; unmatched bases: 0. This CDR3 has 12 residues. The CDR3 protein is CASSGTAYEQYF. DNA for the CDR3: TGTGCCAGCAGTGGGACAGCCTACGAGCAGTACTTC.

This clonotype was seen many times. The chain couples TRBV20-1 to TRBJ2-4; the match to TRBD1 covers 11 bases. This CDR3 spans 16 amino acids. CDR1 is DFQATT and CDR2 is SNEGSKA in the germline V gene (reference sequence). V was pared by 3 bases and J by 7 bases, with 11 bases of the junction left unmatched. The CDR3 DNA sequence: TGCAGTGCTAGTAAAATCTCGGGACAGGGGGTTAACATTCAGTACTTC. Translated, it gives CSASKISGQGVNIQYF.

This clonotype was detected many times. The chain carries TRBV4-3 and TRBJ2-1; D not resolved. Germline CDR1 reads LGHNA; CDR2 reads YSLEER. V was cut by 2 bases and J by 4 bases, with 15 bases left in between. CDR3 length equals 16 residues. In DNA, the CDR3 is TGCGCCAGCAGCCAACCAACGAAAGACCGATACAATGAGCAGTTCTTC. Its protein is CASSQPTKDRYNEQFF.

The table lists this clonotype with many counts. The rearrangement uses TRBV7-2 and TRBJ2-1; D is ambiguous. Germline V gene sequence: CDR1 SGHTA, CDR2 FQGNSA. V shed 3 bases and J shed 3 bases, with 15 bases lying between them. The CDR3 consists of 16 residues. DNA for the CDR3: TGTGCCAGCAGCTTTATGGGTAGCCCCGGCTACAATGAGCAGTTCTTC. Amino acid sequence: CASSFMGSPGYNEQFF.

This clonotype was seen many times. The rearrangement links TRBV6-5 to TRBJ1-4; D uncertain. This CDR3 has 16 amino acids. Looked up from germline, CDR1 is MNHEY and CDR2 is SVGAGI. Trimming took off 0 bases at V and 0 bases at J, with 8 bases between the two ends. The CDR3 protein is CASSYSRTTTNEKLFF. The CDR3 coding sequence is TGTGCCAGCAGTTACTCAAGAACAACAACTAATGAAAAACTGTTTTTT.

This clonotype was observed many times. The chain joins TRBV6-4 to TRBJ2-7; the D gene is possibly TRBD1 (6 bases). Trimming shortened V by 9 bases and J by 1 base, and 13 bases separated the two germline ends. Germline assignment: CDR1 MRHNA and CDR2 SNTAGT. The CDR3 runs 13 residues. The CDR3 sequence: CASGTRRSYEQYF. In nucleotides, the CDR3 is TGTGCCAGTGGGACACGGAGATCCTACGAGCAGTACTTC.

This clonotype has a handful of counts. Written as DNA, the CDR3 is TGTGCCAGCAGTTACTTGGAGGTCCACGAGCAGTACTTC. Translation: CASSYLEVHEQYF. The chain joins TRBV6-2 or TRBV6-3 to TRBJ2-7; a weak D match, TRBD2 (5 bases). Germline V gene lookup returns CDR1 MNHEY and CDR2 SVGEGT. The CDR3 has 13 amino acids. Trimming stripped 1 base from V and 5 bases from J, with 9 bases between.